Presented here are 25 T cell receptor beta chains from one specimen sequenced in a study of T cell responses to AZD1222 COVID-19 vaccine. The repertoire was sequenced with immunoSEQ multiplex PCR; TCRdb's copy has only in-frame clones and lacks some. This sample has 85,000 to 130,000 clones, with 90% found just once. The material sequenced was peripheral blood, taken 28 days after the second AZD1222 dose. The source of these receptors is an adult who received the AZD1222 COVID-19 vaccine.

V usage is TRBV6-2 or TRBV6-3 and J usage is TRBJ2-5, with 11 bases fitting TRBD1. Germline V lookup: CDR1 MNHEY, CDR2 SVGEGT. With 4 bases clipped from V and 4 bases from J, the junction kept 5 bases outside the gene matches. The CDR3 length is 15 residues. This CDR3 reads CASSWPGTGGETQYF. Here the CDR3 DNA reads TGTGCCAGCAGTTGGCCCGGGACAGGGGGAGAGACCCAGTACTTC.

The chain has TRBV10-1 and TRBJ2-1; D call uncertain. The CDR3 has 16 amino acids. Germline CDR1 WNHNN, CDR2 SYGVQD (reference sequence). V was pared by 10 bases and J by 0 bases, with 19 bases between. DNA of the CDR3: TGCGCCATCCGCAGGCGTAGCCGGAGCTCCTACAATGAGCAGTTCTTC. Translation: CAIRRRSRSSYNEQFF.

CDR3 in amino acids: CASSPPGDTYSNQPQHF. DNA of the CDR3: TGTGCCAGCTCACCCCCGGGGGACACCTATAGCAATCAGCCCCAGCATTTT. This chain uses TRBV18 with TRBJ1-5; perhaps TRBD1 as D (6 bases). This CDR3 spans 17 amino acids. Trimming took 3 bases from V and 0 from J, leaving 15 bases between them. Looked up from germline, CDR1 is KGHSH and CDR2 is LQKENI.

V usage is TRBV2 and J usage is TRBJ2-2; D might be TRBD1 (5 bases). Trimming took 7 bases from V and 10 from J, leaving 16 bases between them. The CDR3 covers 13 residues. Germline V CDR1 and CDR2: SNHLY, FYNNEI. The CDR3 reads CASTPQGVAELFF. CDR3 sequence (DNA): TGTGCCAGCACGCCACAAGGGGTAGCGGAGCTGTTTTTT.

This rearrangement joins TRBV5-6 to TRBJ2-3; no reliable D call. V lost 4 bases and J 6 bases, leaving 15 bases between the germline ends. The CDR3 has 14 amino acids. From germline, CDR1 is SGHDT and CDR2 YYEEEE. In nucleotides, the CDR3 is TGTGCCAGCAGCCTTCACCCCCCCCGTGATACGCAGTATTTT. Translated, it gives CASSLHPPRDTQYF.

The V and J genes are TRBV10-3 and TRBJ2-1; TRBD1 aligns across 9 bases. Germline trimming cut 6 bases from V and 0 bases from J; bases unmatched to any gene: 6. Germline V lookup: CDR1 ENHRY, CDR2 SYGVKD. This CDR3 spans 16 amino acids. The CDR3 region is CAIRTGTGSSYNEQFF. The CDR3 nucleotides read TGTGCCATCAGGACCGGGACAGGGAGCTCCTACAATGAGCAGTTCTTC.

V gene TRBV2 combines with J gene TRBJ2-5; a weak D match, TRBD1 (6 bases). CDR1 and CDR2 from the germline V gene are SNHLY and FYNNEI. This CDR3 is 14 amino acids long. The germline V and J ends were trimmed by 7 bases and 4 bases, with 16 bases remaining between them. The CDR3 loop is CASTGHRPLETQYF. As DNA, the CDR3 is TGTGCCAGCACGGGACACCGTCCTTTAGAGACCCAGTACTTC.

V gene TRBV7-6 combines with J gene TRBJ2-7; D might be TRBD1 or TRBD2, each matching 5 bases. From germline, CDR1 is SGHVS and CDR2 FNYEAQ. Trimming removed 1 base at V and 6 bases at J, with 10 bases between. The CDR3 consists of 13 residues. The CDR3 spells CASSLVRGGEQYF. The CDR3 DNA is TGTGCCAGCAGCTTAGTTCGGGGCGGCGAGCAGTACTTC.

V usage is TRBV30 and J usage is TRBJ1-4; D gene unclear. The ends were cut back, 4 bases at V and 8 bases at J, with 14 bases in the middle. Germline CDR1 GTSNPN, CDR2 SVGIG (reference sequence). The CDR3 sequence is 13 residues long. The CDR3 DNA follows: TGTGCCTGGACGACGGGTCCTGACGAAAAACTGTTTTTT. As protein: CAWTTGPDEKLFF. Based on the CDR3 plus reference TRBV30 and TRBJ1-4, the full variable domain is SQTIHQWPATLVQPVGSPLSLECTVEGTSNPNLYWYRQAAGRGLQLLFYSVGIGQISSEVPQNLSASRPQDRQFILSSKKLLLSDSGFYLCAWTTGPDEKLFFGSGTQLSVL.

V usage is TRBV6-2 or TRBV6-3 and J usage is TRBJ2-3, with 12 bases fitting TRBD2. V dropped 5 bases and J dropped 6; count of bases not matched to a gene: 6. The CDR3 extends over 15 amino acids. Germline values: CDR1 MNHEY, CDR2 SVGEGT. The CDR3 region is CASSTSGGNSDTQYF. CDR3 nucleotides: TGTGCCAGCAGTACTAGCGGGGGGAATTCGGATACGCAGTATTTT.

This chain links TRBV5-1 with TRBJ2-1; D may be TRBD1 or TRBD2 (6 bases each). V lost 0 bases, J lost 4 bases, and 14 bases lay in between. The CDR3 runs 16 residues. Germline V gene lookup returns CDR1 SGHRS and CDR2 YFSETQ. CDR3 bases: TGCGCCAGCAGCTTGGGCGGGACAAGCACTTACAATGAGCAGTTCTTC. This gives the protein CASSLGGTSTYNEQFF.

The CDR3: CASSQDVTGAQFF. The CDR3 DNA follows: TGCGCCAGCAGCCAAGATGTGACAGGGGCACAGTTCTTC. The chain employs TRBV4-1 and TRBJ2-1; TRBD1 matches at 8 bases. The CDR3 sequence is 13 residues long. From germline, CDR1 is MGHRA and CDR2 YSYEKL. J was trimmed by 13 bases and V by 0 bases; bases with no gene match: 5.

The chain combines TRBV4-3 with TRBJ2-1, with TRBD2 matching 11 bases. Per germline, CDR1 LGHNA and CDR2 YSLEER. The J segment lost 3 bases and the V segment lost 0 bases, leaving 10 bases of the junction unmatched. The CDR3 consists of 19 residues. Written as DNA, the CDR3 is TGCGCCAGCAGCCAAGATGTAGCGGGGGGGCCATCTTACTACAATGAGCAGTTCTTC. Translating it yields CASSQDVAGGPSYYNEQFF.

This CDR3 reads CASSKRAGKGNYGYTF. CDR3 coding DNA: TGTGCCAGCAGCAAAAGAGCAGGGAAGGGGAACTATGGCTACACCTTC. The rearrangement uses TRBV3-1 (or the pseudogene TRBV3-2) and TRBJ1-2; D perhaps matches TRBD1 (5 bases). In germline, CDR1 is LGHDT, CDR2 YNNKEL (reference sequence). This CDR3 is 16 amino acids long. The ends were cut back, 5 bases at V and 2 bases at J, with 18 bases in the middle.

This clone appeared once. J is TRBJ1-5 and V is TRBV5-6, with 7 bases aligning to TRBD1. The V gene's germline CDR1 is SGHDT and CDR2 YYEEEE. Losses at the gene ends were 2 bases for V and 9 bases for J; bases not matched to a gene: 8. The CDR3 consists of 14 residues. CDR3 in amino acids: CASSLQGSLRPQHF. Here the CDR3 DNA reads TGTGCCAGCAGCTTACAGGGGTCCCTAAGGCCCCAGCATTTT.

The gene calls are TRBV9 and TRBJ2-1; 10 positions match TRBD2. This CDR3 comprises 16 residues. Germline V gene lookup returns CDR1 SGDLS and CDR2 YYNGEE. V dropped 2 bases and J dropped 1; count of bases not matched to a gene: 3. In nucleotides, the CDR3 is TGTGCCAGCAGCGTTCAGCGGGGGGGATCCTACAATGAGCAGTTCTTC. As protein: CASSVQRGGSYNEQFF.

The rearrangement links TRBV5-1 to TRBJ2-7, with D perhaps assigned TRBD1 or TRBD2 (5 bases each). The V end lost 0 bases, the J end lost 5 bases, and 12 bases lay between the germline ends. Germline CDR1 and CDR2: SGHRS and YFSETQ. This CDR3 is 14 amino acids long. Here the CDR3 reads CASSLGGTPHEQYF. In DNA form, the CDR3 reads TGCGCCAGCAGCTTGGGGGGGACCCCCCACGAGCAGTACTTC.

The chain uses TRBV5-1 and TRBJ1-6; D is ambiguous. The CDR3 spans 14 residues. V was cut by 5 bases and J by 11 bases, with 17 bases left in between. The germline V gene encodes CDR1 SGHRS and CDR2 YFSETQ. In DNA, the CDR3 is TGCGCCAGCAGGCCGGATCAGCCCGGGCCACCCCTCCACTTT. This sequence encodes CASRPDQPGPPLHF. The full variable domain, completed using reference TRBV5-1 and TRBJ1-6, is KAGVTQTPRYLIKTRGQQVTLSCSPISGHRSVSWYQQTPGQGLQFLFEYFSETQRNKGNFPGRFSGRQFSNSRSEMNVSTLELGDSALYLCASRPDQPGPPLHFGNGTRLTVT.

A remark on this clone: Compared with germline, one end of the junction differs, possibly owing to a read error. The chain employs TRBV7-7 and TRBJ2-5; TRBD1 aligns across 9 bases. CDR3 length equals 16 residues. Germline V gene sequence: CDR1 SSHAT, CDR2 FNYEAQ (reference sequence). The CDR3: CASSLALGQGSETQYF. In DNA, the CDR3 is TGTGCTAGCAGCTTAGCGCTAGGACAGGGGAGCGAGACCCAGTACTTC.

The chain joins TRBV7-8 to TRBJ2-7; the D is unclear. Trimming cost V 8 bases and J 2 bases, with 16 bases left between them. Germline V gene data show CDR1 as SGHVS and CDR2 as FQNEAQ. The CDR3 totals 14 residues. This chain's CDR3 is CASAKIDPPYEQYF. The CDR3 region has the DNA TGTGCCAGCGCTAAAATAGATCCTCCCTACGAGCAGTACTTC.

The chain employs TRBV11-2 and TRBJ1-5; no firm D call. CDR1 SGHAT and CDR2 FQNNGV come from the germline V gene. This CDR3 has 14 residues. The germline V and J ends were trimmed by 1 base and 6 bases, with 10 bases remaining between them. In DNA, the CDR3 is TGTGCCAGCAGCTTAGGCTCCGGGAGTCAGCCCCAGCATTTT. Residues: CASSLGSGSQPQHF.

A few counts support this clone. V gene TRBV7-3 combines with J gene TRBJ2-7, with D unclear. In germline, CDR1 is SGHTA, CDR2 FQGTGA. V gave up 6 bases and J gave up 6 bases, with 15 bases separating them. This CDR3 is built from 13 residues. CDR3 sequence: CASRLAKPGEQYF. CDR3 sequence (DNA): TGTGCCAGCAGGTTAGCCAAACCCGGCGAGCAGTACTTC.

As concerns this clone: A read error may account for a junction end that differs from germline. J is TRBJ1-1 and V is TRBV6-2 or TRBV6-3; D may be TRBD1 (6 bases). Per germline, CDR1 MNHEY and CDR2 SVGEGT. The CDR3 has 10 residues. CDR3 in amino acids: CASSVGQFPF. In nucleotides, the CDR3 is TGTGCCAGCAGTGTCGGACAGTTCCCATTT.

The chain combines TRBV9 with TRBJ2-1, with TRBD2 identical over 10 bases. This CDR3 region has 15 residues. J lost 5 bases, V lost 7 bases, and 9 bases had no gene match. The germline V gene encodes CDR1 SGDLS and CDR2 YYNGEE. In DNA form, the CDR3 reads TGTGCCAGCTGTGTGGGGCTAGCGGGGGACAATGAGCAGTTCTTC. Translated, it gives CASCVGLAGDNEQFF.

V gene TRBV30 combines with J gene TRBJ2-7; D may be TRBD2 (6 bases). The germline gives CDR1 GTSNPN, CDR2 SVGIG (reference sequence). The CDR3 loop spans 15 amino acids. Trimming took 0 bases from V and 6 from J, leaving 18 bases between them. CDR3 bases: TGTGCCTGGAGTGTACTCCCGCGGGATGTGGGCGAGCAGTACTTC. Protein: CAWSVLPRDVGEQYF.